This is a list of T cell receptor beta chains from one sample in a study of Graves' ophthalmopathy and Graves' hyperthyroidism. TCRdb re-called the multiplex PCR reads with MiXCR, one entry per CDR3 protein. The sample has hundreds of thousands of distinct CDR3 sequences; around 50% are singletons. The specimen was peripheral blood. These receptors were obtained from an adult man with Graves' ophthalmopathy. Each CDR3 is given with its conserved first and last residue. D genes are given only for firm matches. Rows may omit the clone size; those that give it use once, few, many or a size class.

>TRBD1|-|TRBV2|TRBJ2-7
TGTGCCAGCAGTGAAGACAGGGGAAGGAACGAGCAGTACTTC
CASSEDRGRNEQYF
>-|-|TRBV2|TRBJ1-6
TGTGCCAGCAGTGAAGGGACACGCGGTTCACCCCTCCACTTT
CASSEGTRGSPLHF
>-|many|TRBV29-1|TRBJ2-7
TGCAGCGCCCAAACAACCGTCGGGTACGAGCAGTACTTC
CSAQTTVGYEQYF
>-|few|TRBV10-3|TRBJ2-5
TGTGCCATCAGTGACCGGGACTTCCAAGAGACCCAGTACTTC
CAISDRDFQETQYF
>-|-|TRBV12-3/TRBV12-4|TRBJ2-7
TGTGCCAGCAGTTTATCCAGGGGTACCTACGAGCAGTACTTC
CASSLSRGTYEQYF
>-|few|TRBV29-1|TRBJ2-7
TGCAGCGTTGCCGGGACCCCCCCGGGGGAGCAGTACTTC
CSVAGTPPGEQYF
>-|-|TRBV25-1|TRBJ2-7
TGTGCCAGCAGTTTAGGGACTGTCCGGGGATTC
CASSLGTVRGF
>-|-|TRBV7-9|TRBJ2-7
TGTGCCAGCAGCTTAAGTGGGGCAGGGCGAGGTGAGCAGTACTTC
CASSLSGAGRGEQYF
>TRBD1|-|TRBV10-2|TRBJ2-7
TGCGCCAGCAGTGAGAATATTGGGACAGGGTCCTACGAGCAGTACTTC
CASSENIGTGSYEQYF
>TRBD2|-|TRBV12-3/TRBV12-4|TRBJ2-5
TGTGCCAGCAGTCCCGATAATCGACTAGCGGTAGAGACCCAGTACTTC
CASSPDNRLAVETQYF
>-|many|TRBV11-2|TRBJ1-5
TGTGCCAGCAGCTTAGGTCTGGGGGAACTCCAGCCCCAGCATTTT
CASSLGLGELQPQHF
>-|-|TRBV5-5|TRBJ1-2
TGTGCCAGCAGCTTGTCAACGGATGGCTACACCTTC
CASSLSTDGYTF
>-|once|TRBV24-1|TRBJ1-5
TGTGCCAGCAGTGACTCGACCAGGGTAATCGCCATCAATCAGCCCCAGCATTTT
CASSDSTRVIAINQPQHF
>-|few|TRBV11-2|TRBJ1-3
TGTGCCAGCAGCCTGCTCGGGACCGCAGCTGGAAACACCATATATTTT
CASSLLGTAAGNTIYF
>TRBD2|few|TRBV11-2|TRBJ2-5
TGTGCCAGCCGCCGAGTGACCCTAGCGGGAGGGCGAGAGACCCAGTACTTC
CASRRVTLAGGRETQYF
>-|-|TRBV20-1|TRBJ1-5
TGCAGTGCTAGAGGGACATATAATCAGCCCCAGCATTTT
CSARGTYNQPQHF
>-|many|TRBV29-1|TRBJ1-1
TGCAGCGTTGGCAGTTTGAACACTGAAGCTTTCTTT
CSVGSLNTEAFF